The 30 T cell receptor beta chains reported below all come from one sample, sequenced in a study of human CD8 memory T cell subsets. UMI-labeled 5' RACE generated the TCR beta libraries. TCRdb processed the 5' RACE reads again and assigns one entry to each CDR3 protein, with no DNA. The sample totals some 9,600 distinct CDR3 sequences. Sequencing was done on a sample of CD8+ stem-like memory T cells (TSCM and TCM) sorted from PBMCs. Subset described: stem-like memory CD8 T cells (TSTEM), CCR7+ PD-1- TIGIT-. The receptors come from a human donor in good health.

The genes are TRBV7-9 and TRBJ2-1; the D call of TRBD2 rests on TCRdb alone, since no DNA is present to check it. CDR3 length: 14 amino acids. Germline CDR1 is SEHNR and CDR2 is FQNEAQ (reference sequence). The CDR3 is CASSLLAGGHEQFF. The variable domain in full, completed from reference TRBV7-9 and TRBJ2-1, reads DTGVSQNPRHKITKRGQNVTFRCDPISEHNRLYWYRQTLGQGPEFLTYFQNEAQLEKSRLLSDRFSAERPKGSFSTLEIQRTEQGDSAMYLCASSLLAGGHEQFFGPGTRLTVL.

The V and J genes are TRBV3-1 and TRBJ1-2; TCRdb lists TRBD1, though no DNA is available to test this call. There are 17 residues in the CDR3. Germline CDR1 LGHDT, CDR2 YNNKEL (reference sequence). CDR3 sequence reads: CASSQDRRTQGAYGYTF.

This chain connects TRBV27 to TRBJ1-1; TCRdb gives TRBD1 as the D gene, but with no DNA this cannot be confirmed. CDR3 length: 14 amino acids. Per the germline V gene, CDR1 is MNHEY and CDR2 is SMNVEV (reference sequence). CDR3 amino acids: CASSLTGLGTEAFF.

In terms of frequency, this clonotype is medium-sized (0.01 to 0.1%). The chain joins TRBV28 to TRBJ2-7; TCRdb returns TRBD2, unconfirmable since there is no DNA. The germline V gene has CDR1 MDHEN and CDR2 SYDVKM. The CDR3 is made up of 15 amino acids. The CDR3 reads CASSLFSIGGVEQYF.

V usage is TRBV29-1 and J usage is TRBJ1-1. Germline assignment: CDR1 SQVTM and CDR2 ANQGSEA. This CDR3 has 11 residues. The CDR3 protein is CSDLQETEAFF.

This rearrangement joins TRBV6-2 or TRBV6-3 to TRBJ2-7; as DNA is missing, the TRBD1 call by TCRdb cannot be tested. In germline, CDR1 is MNHEY, CDR2 SVGEGT. CDR3 length: 12 residues. The CDR3 sequence: CASGLGAYEQYF.

This chain links TRBV5-1 with TRBJ2-1; TCRdb proposes TRBD2, but this gene call is untestable without DNA. The germline gives CDR1 SGHRS, CDR2 YFSETQ. The CDR3 consists of 15 residues. CDR3: CASSLEAGGPDEQFF.

The rearrangement joins TRBV6-2 or TRBV6-3 to TRBJ2-1. Germline CDR1 reads MNHEY; CDR2 reads SVGEGT. The CDR3 runs to 17 residues. CDR3 amino acids: CASSYSMAGGSYNEQFF.

The chain links TRBV11-3 to TRBJ1-4. Germline V CDR1 and CDR2: SGHNT, YENEEA. The CDR3 contains 16 residues. The CDR3 here is CASSLDHGATNEKLFF.

The chain is built from TRBV24-1 and TRBJ2-1; the TCRdb D gene call, TRBD2, has no DNA to confirm it. CDR1 and CDR2 (germline): KGHDR, SFDVKD. CDR3 length: 13 amino acids. The CDR3: CATSITSHNEQFF.

The chain uses TRBV29-1 and TRBJ2-3; the TCRdb D gene call, TRBD2, has no DNA to confirm it. The CDR3 is made up of 11 amino acids. The V gene's germline CDR1 is SQVTM and CDR2 ANQGSEA. Here the CDR3 reads CSVLAGGAQYF.

This chain connects TRBV7-9 to TRBJ2-5; TCRdb's assignment of TRBD1 cannot be checked, as there is no DNA. There are 16 residues in the CDR3. Germline assignment: CDR1 SEHNR and CDR2 FQNEAQ (reference sequence). This chain's CDR3 is CASSLVGQASQETQYF.

This chain uses TRBV19 with TRBJ2-7; there is no DNA to check the TCRdb D call of TRBD1. CDR1 and CDR2 (germline): LNHDA, SQIVND (reference sequence). CDR3 length: 13 amino acids. This CDR3 is CASSISQGYEQYF.

The V and J genes are TRBV2 and TRBJ2-1; without DNA, the TCRdb call of TRBD1 cannot be checked. Germline CDR1 SNHLY, CDR2 FYNNEI. The CDR3 contains 13 residues. The CDR3 loop is CATQRGGRNEQFF.

This clonotype is identified as medium-sized from frequency. V and J are TRBV2 and TRBJ1-1; TCRdb names TRBD1, which stays unverified in the absence of DNA. The CDR3 loop spans 15 amino acids. Germline assignment: CDR1 SNHLY and CDR2 FYNNEI. CDR3 protein: CAPREQGRLDTEAFF.

CDR3 protein: CASSEWRGANTDTQYF. J is TRBJ2-3 and V is TRBV25-1; lacking DNA, the TRBD1 call made by TCRdb goes unchecked. The CDR3 runs to 16 residues. Germline values: CDR1 MGHDK, CDR2 SYGVNS.

This clonotype is labeled large (0.1 to 1%) based on frequency. The chain links TRBV7-9 to TRBJ2-5; TCRdb's assignment of TRBD2 cannot be checked, as there is no DNA. CDR1 is SEHNR and CDR2 is FQNEAQ in the germline V gene (reference sequence). The CDR3 sequence is 16 residues long. The CDR3 protein is CASSLLDSGRQETQYF. Full variable domain (missing parts from reference TRBV7-9 and TRBJ2-5): DTGVSQNPRHKITKRGQNVTFRCDPISEHNRLYWYRQTLGQGPEFLTYFQNEAQLEKSRLLSDRFSAERPKGSFSTLEIQRTEQGDSAMYLCASSLLDSGRQETQYFGPGTRLLVL.

This clonotype is identified as medium-sized from frequency. The J gene is TRBJ2-1, the V gene TRBV29-1. CDR1 and CDR2 from the germline V gene are SQVTM and ANQGSEA. The CDR3 totals 14 residues. The CDR3 reads CSVQAGGSYNEQFF.

This chain links TRBV12-3 or TRBV12-4 with TRBJ2-1; the TCRdb call, TRBD1, lacks DNA for checking. The CDR3 runs 16 residues. The CDR3: CASSFSPGEGHNEQFF.

J is TRBJ2-7 and V is TRBV11-2; TCRdb gives TRBD1 as the D gene, but with no DNA this cannot be confirmed. Germline CDR1 reads SGHAT; CDR2 reads FQNNGV. This CDR3 has 13 amino acids. This chain's CDR3 is CASSTRQGYEQYF.

V gene TRBV7-9 combines with J gene TRBJ2-1. CDR3 length equals 13 residues. The V gene's germline CDR1 is SEHNR and CDR2 FQNEAQ (reference sequence). CDR3 sequence reads: CASSLVGSSEQFF.

Judged by frequency, this clonotype is medium-sized. This rearrangement joins TRBV15 to TRBJ2-7. CDR1 and CDR2 (germline): LNHNV, YYDKDF (reference sequence). This CDR3 is built from 13 residues. Here the CDR3 reads CATSRELHHEQYF.

The chain is built from TRBV20-1 and TRBJ1-6; TCRdb designates TRBD1, a call that cannot be tested without DNA. CDR1 and CDR2 (germline): DFQATT, SNEGSKA (reference sequence). CDR3 size: 17 residues. The chain's CDR3 is CSARARDVSSYNSPLHF.

V and J are TRBV20-1 and TRBJ1-2; TCRdb designates TRBD1, a call that cannot be tested without DNA. The CDR3 loop spans 14 amino acids. Germline-derived CDR1 and CDR2 are DFQATT and SNEGSKA (reference sequence). The CDR3 loop reads CSARDLGGAYGYTF.

This clonotype is medium-sized (0.01 to 0.1%) by frequency. The CDR3 here is CASSPVSGEKVEKLFF. This chain connects TRBV7-9 to TRBJ1-4. The CDR3 length is 16 residues. Germline V gene data show CDR1 as SEHNR and CDR2 as FQNEAQ (reference sequence).

V gene TRBV6-2 or TRBV6-3 combines with J gene TRBJ2-7; without DNA, the TCRdb call of TRBD2 cannot be checked. Germline CDR1 MNHEY, CDR2 SVGEGT. CDR3 length: 18 residues. CDR3: CASTSPTSGVETFQEQYF.

The rearrangement uses TRBV3-1 and TRBJ2-1; TCRdb's assignment of TRBD2 cannot be checked, as there is no DNA. Germline-derived CDR1 and CDR2 are LGHDT and YNNKEL (reference sequence). The CDR3 covers 12 residues. The CDR3 protein is CASSQGLAVQFF.

The chain employs TRBV29-1 and TRBJ2-1. Germline loops: CDR1 SQVTM, CDR2 ANQGSEA. The CDR3 covers 11 residues. The chain's CDR3 is CSVRSYNEQFF.

According to its frequency, this clonotype is medium-sized. V and J are TRBV4-3 and TRBJ2-1; lacking DNA, the TRBD2 call made by TCRdb goes unchecked. This CDR3 region has 17 residues. Looked up from germline, CDR1 is LGHNA and CDR2 is YSLEER. The CDR3 region is CASSQNLDETFEGEQFF.

This clonotype is labeled medium-sized (0.01 to 0.1%) based on frequency. The chain combines TRBV7-9 with TRBJ1-6; TCRdb's D call, TRBD1, is unchecked because there is no DNA. The CDR3 sequence is 15 residues long. Germline V gene data show CDR1 as SEHNR and CDR2 as FQNEAQ (reference sequence). The CDR3 spells CASSKDSDLISPLHF.